This entry describes one T cell receptor beta chain. Antigen unknown. Just one base apart from a much larger clone, this may be a read error. The data belong to a study of T-cell reconstitution after alpha-beta-depleted transplantation in children. Notes on the study in general: Some patients showed high day-60 TCRbeta diversity, which derived from surviving recipient T cells and thymic progenitors.

The CDR3 consists of 17 residues. TCRbeta library construction was performed incorporating unique molecular identifiers. TCRdb used MiXCR to reprocess the PCR reads, holding one entry per CDR3 protein. In the table there are 750,000 to 950,000 distinct CDR3 sequences, less than 20% of which are singletons. This TCR was sampled from a male patient between 5 and 17 years old who had a stem cell transplant for acute lymphoblastic leukemia, so the T cells may come from the graft donor. The sample consisted of PBMCs, mostly from graft donor cells, taken 360 days after TCRalphabeta/CD19-depleted stem cell transplant. V usage is TRBV12-3 or TRBV12-4 and J usage is TRBJ2-2; TRBD2 might be the D (5 bases). The CDR3 is CASSLGVWLAGTGVLFF. CDR3 DNA sequence: TGTGCCAGCAGTTTAGGCGTCTGGCTAGCCGGCACCGGGGTGCTGTTTTTT.